The TCR beta chain described here comes from a study of CD8 T cells in ankylosing spondylitis. This CDR3 is 17 amino acids long. Trimming removed 3 bases from V and 1 base from J, with 13 bases in between. Germline CDR1 SGHNT, CDR2 YENEEA. TCRdb processed the 5' RACE reads anew with MiXCR; each CDR3 protein has one entry. Of some 130,000 distinct CDR3 sequences in the sample, 9.3% are singletons; the top ten hold approximately 3.4%. This clonotype was obtained from a male donor with ankylosing spondylitis or in good health (not recorded which). The chain is built from TRBV11-3 and TRBJ2-6; D perhaps matches TRBD1 (6 bases). Sequenced sample: blood, either unsorted or a sorted T cell fraction (not recorded which). The CDR3: CASSLGRGGSGANVLTF. CDR3 nucleotides: TGTGCCAGCAGCTTGGGCAGGGGTGGATCTGGGGCCAACGTCCTGACTTTC. Drawing the rest from reference TRBV11-3 and TRBJ2-6, the complete variable domain is EAGVVQSPRYKIIEKKQPVAFWCNPISGHNTLYWYLQNLGQGPELLIRYENEEAVDDSQLPKDRFSAERLKGVDSTLKIQPAELGDSAVYLCASSLGRGGSGANVLTFGAGSRLTVL.